Here is one T cell receptor (beta chain) with its context. The antigen it recognizes is unknown. The sample holds no much larger clone one base away, and base qualities are not on file. The source of the sample is a study of blood T cell repertoires in COVID-19 (dated by TCRdb to 2020 to 2022). Study-wide context: Samples covering the acute and convalescent phases of COVID-19 were provided by collaborators in the United States, Italy and Spain. The samples were drawn from two sources: the first 160 participants of the ongoing ImmuneRACE study, and 1,000 to 1,500 subjects contributed by 6 global collaborators. The repertoires were made available in a free public database intended to serve as a resource for research on the immune response to SARS-CoV-2. Where available, HLA class I and class II types were obtained from metadata supplied by the sample provider rather than from assay-based typing. The dataset comprised deeply sampled blood TCRbeta repertoires from subjects exposed to, actively infected with, or recovered from COVID-19. A de-identified subject ID, COVID-19 status, age in years and sex were almost always included in the sample metadata. The material from the prospective study consisted of cDNA or gDNA derived from T cells, B-cell-depleted T cells, or PBMCs. Findings and caveats that apply to the study as a whole: Clinical and demographic metadata were provided uncurated, with the amount varying by source and participant.

In Seattle, one collaborating source enrolled patients while the infection was active and tracked those patients longitudinally over the course of disease. The collaborating institutions used their own protocols to collect whole blood in K2EDTA tubes. For TCRbeta analysis, collaborator samples were shipped as frozen whole blood, as isolated PBMCs, or as DNA extracted from either sample type. TCRbeta CDR3 regions were amplified from genomic DNA by means of the immunoSEQ Assay, a bias-controlled multiplex PCR. The authors' analysis ran thus. Within the assay, amplification of reference gene primers was used to estimate how many nucleated cells each sample contained. To quantify the absolute abundance of each unique TCRbeta CDR3 rearrangement, sequence reads were collapsed and filtered. For each sample, productive Simpson clonality was calculated as the square root of Simpson's diversity index across productive rearrangements. Here the immuneACCESS table is served through TCRdb, limited to in-frame sequences with V and J called. Missing clones are a known gap in these copies; in checked studies unresolved V genes cover under half, and the rest lacks a known reason. Clone size and the V and J calls come from that table; the DNA yielded D and trimming. For this sample there are more than 300,000 clones; more than 70% appear just once. 1.5% to 2% of the sample is in the top ten clones.

Material for sequencing was peripheral blood. The clonotype originates from a woman in her 30s with COVID-19, enrolled during active disease.

The DNA sequence is given as TGTGCCAGCATCCGGGACAGGGAGGTGAATGAGCAGTTCTTC. This translates into CASIRDREVNEQFF. The chain is encoded by TRBV2 joined to TRBJ2-1, with 9 bases matching TRBD1. The germline V gene yields SNHLY for CDR1 and FYNNEI for CDR2. V is pruned by 7 bases and J by 7 bases, leaving 8 bases of the junction without a gene match. From the cysteine up to the phenylalanine, the CDR3 has a length of 14 residues. Only the CDR3 DNA is retained, 42 bases long and in frame from the first base.